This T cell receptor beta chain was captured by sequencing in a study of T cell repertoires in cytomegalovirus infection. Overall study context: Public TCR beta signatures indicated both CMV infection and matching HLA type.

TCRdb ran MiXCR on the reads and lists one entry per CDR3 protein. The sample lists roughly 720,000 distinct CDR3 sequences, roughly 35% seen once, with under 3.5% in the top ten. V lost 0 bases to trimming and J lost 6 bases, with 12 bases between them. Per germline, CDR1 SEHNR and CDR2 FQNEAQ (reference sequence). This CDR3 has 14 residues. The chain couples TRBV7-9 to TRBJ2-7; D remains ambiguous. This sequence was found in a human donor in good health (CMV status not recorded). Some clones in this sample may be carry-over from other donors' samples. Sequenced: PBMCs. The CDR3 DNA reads TGTGCCAGCAGCTTAGCTCTTAGGTCTTCCGAGCAGTACTTC. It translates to CASSLALRSSEQYF. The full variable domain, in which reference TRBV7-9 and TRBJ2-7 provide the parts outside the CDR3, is DTGVSQNPRHKITKRGQNVTFRCDPISEHNRLYWYRQTLGQGPEFLTYFQNEAQLEKSRLLSDRFSAERPKGSFSTLEIQRTEQGDSAMYLCASSLALRSSEQYFGPGTRLTVT.